Listed below are T cell receptor beta chains from one sample, sequenced in a study of T-cell reconstitution after alpha-beta-depleted transplantation in children. TCRdb passed the PCR reads through MiXCR, listing each CDR3 protein once. The sample includes 250,000 to 400,000 distinct CDR3 sequences, approximately 20% of them seen just once. The sequencing used PBMCs, mostly from graft donor cells, collected 180 days after TCRalphabeta/CD19-depleted stem cell transplant. The receptors here all came from a male patient aged 10 to 17 who had a stem cell transplant for acute lymphoblastic leukemia, so the T cells may come from the graft donor. Each CDR3 is given with its conserved first and last residue. The D gene is left open where the match is weak. Size is omitted from some rows. Given values are once, few, many or a class for expanded clones.

j_call clone_size d_call v_call cdr3_nt cdr3_aa
TRBJ2-1 - TRBD2 TRBV7-2 TGTGCCAGCAGCAGCGGGAGTAGCTCCTACAATGAGCAGTTCTTC CASSSGSSSYNEQFF
TRBJ2-1 many TRBD2 TRBV5-1 TGCGCCAGCAGCTTGGGACTAGCGGGAGTAGGTGAGCAGTTCTTC CASSLGLAGVGEQFF
TRBJ1-5 - - TRBV7-9 TGTGCCAGCAGCTTAAATACAGGCAATCAGCCCCAGCATTTT CASSLNTGNQPQHF
TRBJ2-7 few TRBD1 TRBV4-1 TGCGCCAGCAGCCAAGGAGGGGGCAGGGGGTATTACGAGCAGTACTTC CASSQGGGRGYYEQYF
TRBJ2-2 - TRBD1 TRBV20-1 TGCAGTGCTAGATACAGGGGGCTGAACACCGGGGAGCTGTTTTTT CSARYRGLNTGELFF
TRBJ2-7 - TRBD1 TRBV5-1 TGCGCCAGCAGCTTACAGGGGGCCCTTTCCTACGAGCAGTACTTC CASSLQGALSYEQYF
TRBJ2-1 few - TRBV20-1 TGCAGTGCTGTTAGGGGCGATGAGCAGTTCTTC CSAVRGDEQFF
TRBJ2-1 - TRBD2 TRBV4-2 TGTGCCAGCAGCCAAGATCCAATAGCGGGATCCTCCTACAATGAGCAGTTCTTC CASSQDPIAGSSYNEQFF
TRBJ2-7 - - TRBV6-1 TGTGCCAGCAGACGAGGGGCATCGACCCCCGAGCAGTACTTC CASRRGASTPEQYF
TRBJ1-1 - TRBD1 TRBV6-1 TGTGCCAGCACGTGGGACAGGGCGGACACTGAAGCTTTCTTT CASTWDRADTEAFF
TRBJ2-7 few - TRBV28 TGTGCCAGCAGTTTGACTCCAAGGGGGGAGCAGTACTTC CASSLTPRGEQYF
TRBJ2-5 - TRBD1 TRBV27 TGTGCCAGCAGTTACCGGGACAGGAGCCAAGAGACCCAGTACTTC CASSYRDRSQETQYF
TRBJ2-1 few - TRBV7-9 TGTGCCAGCAGCTTAAGTGTCGTTGTTGAGCAGTTCTTC CASSLSVVVEQFF
TRBJ1-1 - - TRBV7-8 TGTGCCAGCAACGGAGGGGGGACCCCTGAAGCTTTCTTT CASNGGGTPEAFF
TRBJ2-1 - - TRBV28 TGTGCCAGCAGTCCTGCAGGGACTTACAATGAGCAGTTCTTC CASSPAGTYNEQFF
TRBJ2-7 - TRBD1 TRBV4-1 TGCGCCAGCAGCCATGGGTCGGGACAGGGATCCTACGAGCAGTACTTC CASSHGSGQGSYEQYF
TRBJ2-5 few - TRBV5-1 TGCGCCAGCAGCTTGGGGTCCTCGCGGGAGACCCAGTACTTC CASSLGSSRETQYF
TRBJ2-3 few TRBD2 TRBV5-4 TGTGCCAGCAGCATCACTAGCGGGAGGTTGAATACGCAGTATTTT CASSITSGRLNTQYF
TRBJ1-4 - - TRBV28 TGTGCCGCATCGGTCGATGAAAAACTGTTTTTT CAASVDEKLFF
TRBJ2-1 - - TRBV7-9 TGTGCCAGCAGCTCCGCCGGAGAGTTTCACAATGAGCAGTTCTTC CASSSAGEFHNEQFF
TRBJ2-7 few TRBD2 TRBV20-1 TGCAGTGCTAGAGATCCCGAGAGCGGGAGAGGTCACGAGCAGTACTTC CSARDPESGRGHEQYF
TRBJ2-5 many - TRBV6-5 TGTGCCAGCAGTCAGGGTGTGGAGACCCAGTACTTC CASSQGVETQYF
TRBJ2-1 - - TRBV9 TGTGCCAGCAGCGTAGCCGGAGTCTCCTACAATGAGCAGTTCTTC CASSVAGVSYNEQFF
TRBJ2-3 - TRBD1 TRBV5-1 TGCGCCAGCAGCCGACGGACAGGGTCGGGAGATACGCAGTATTTT CASSRRTGSGDTQYF
TRBJ2-2 - TRBD1 TRBV7-3 TGTGCCAGCAGCTCAGGGGGCCTTTCGACCGGGGAGCTGTTTTTT CASSSGGLSTGELFF
TRBJ1-4 - - TRBV25-1 TGTGCCAGCAGTGAAGGGCAGGGCGGTGAAAAACTGTTTTTT CASSEGQGGEKLFF
TRBJ2-1 - - TRBV11-2 TGTGCCAGCAGCAGTAGCGGTTCATGGGGCAATGAGCAGTTCTTC CASSSSGSWGNEQFF
TRBJ2-4 - TRBD2 TRBV6-5 TGTGCCAGCAGTTACCGCTCCGGGACTAGCGGAATACACAAAAACATTCAGTACTTC CASSYRSGTSGIHKNIQYF
TRBJ1-5 few - TRBV7-3 TGTGCCAGCAGCCAAAATGGCAATCAGCCCCAGCATTTT CASSQNGNQPQHF
TRBJ2-1 few TRBD2 TRBV14 TGTGCCAGCAGCCAAGACCTTCTAGCGGGAGGGCCCTACAATGAGCAGTTCTTC CASSQDLLAGGPYNEQFF
TRBJ2-7 few - TRBV27 TGTGCCAGCAGTTTAGACTCGGTAGAGCAGTACTTC CASSLDSVEQYF
TRBJ2-5 - TRBD1 TRBV19 TGTGCCAGTAGCTCCAGGGGGCTGGAGACCCAGTACTTC CASSSRGLETQYF
TRBJ1-2 - - TRBV29-1 TGCAGCGTTGACGGGGGGAATGGCTACACCTTC CSVDGGNGYTF
TRBJ2-2 - - TRBV5-1 TGCGCCAGCAGCTTGGTCGCGTCACAGGGAGCGGGGGAGCTGTTTTTT CASSLVASQGAGELFF
TRBJ2-5 - - TRBV20-1 TGCAGTGCTTTGGAGCCAGCGGGATGGCAAGGGGGAGAGACCCAGTACTTC CSALEPAGWQGGETQYF
TRBJ2-7 - TRBD2 TRBV3-1 TGTGCCAGCAGCAAACGTCCTTGGGGGGGGAGCTCCTACGAGCAGTACTTC CASSKRPWGGSSYEQYF
TRBJ2-7 - - TRBV9 TGTGCCAGCAGCGTAACCACCGGGGAGCAGTACTTC CASSVTTGEQYF
TRBJ1-1 - - TRBV6-1 TGTGCCAGCAGTGAGCTGGGTAGAAACACTGAAGCTTTCTTT CASSELGRNTEAFF
TRBJ2-2 - - TRBV6-5 TGTGCCAGCAGTTACGGACGAGTCACCGGGGAGCTGTTTTTT CASSYGRVTGELFF
TRBJ2-6 - - TRBV6-5 TGTGCCAGCAGTTATGGGGGGTCTGGGGCCAACGTCCTGACTTTC CASSYGGSGANVLTF